This passage covers 9 T cell receptor beta chains from one sample sequenced in a study of cytomegalovirus exposure and HLA in healthy donors. Generated by immunoSEQ multiplex PCR, the TCRdb table keeps only in-frame clones and is missing some. The sample records 150,000 to 160,000 clones, 75% to 90% being singletons. The sample taken for sequencing was PBMCs. Receptor source: a man between 18 and 29 years old in good health and CMV-seropositive.

V usage is TRBV18 and J usage is TRBJ1-3; 8 bases line up with TRBD1. The V gene's germline CDR1 is KGHSH and CDR2 LQKENI. Trimming cost V 3 bases and J 0 bases; bases outside gene matches: 1. The CDR3 totals 15 residues. Written as DNA, the CDR3 is TGTGCCAGCTCACCGCAGGGGGCCTCTGGAAACACCATATATTTT. Translating it yields CASSPQGASGNTIYF.

The chain couples TRBV6-5 to TRBJ2-7; TRBD1 matches 8 bases. The CDR3 has 14 amino acids. In germline, CDR1 is MNHEY, CDR2 SVGAGI. The V and J ends lost 4 bases and 3 bases, in that order; junction bases with no gene match: 5. CDR3 nucleotides: TGTGCCAGCAGTTCCGGGACAGGACACTACGAGCAGTACTTC. The encoded protein is CASSSGTGHYEQYF.

J is TRBJ1-4 and V is TRBV5-1, with TRBD1 matching over 9 bases. After removal of 4 bases from V and 7 bases from J, the junction contained 2 bases not matched to a gene. The CDR3 length is 13 residues. Per the germline V gene, CDR1 is SGHRS and CDR2 is YFSETQ. In DNA form, the CDR3 reads TGCGCCAGCAGCATGGACAGGGGTGAAAAACTGTTTTTT. As protein: CASSMDRGEKLFF.

Concerning this clone itself: Different DNA sequences within this sample yield the same CDR3. The CDR3 DNA is TGTGCCAGCAGCTTAGGTAGGGGCTCCTACAATGAGCAGTTCTTC. This gives the protein CASSLGRGSYNEQFF. The chain recombines TRBV11-3 with TRBJ2-1; D is perhaps TRBD1 (5 bases). CDR3 length: 15 amino acids. In germline, CDR1 is SGHNT, CDR2 YENEEA. The V end lost 1 base, the J end lost 0 bases, and 7 bases lay between the germline ends. The full variable domain, rest sourced from reference TRBV11-3 and TRBJ2-1, is EAGVVQSPRYKIIEKKQPVAFWCNPISGHNTLYWYLQNLGQGPELLIRYENEEAVDDSQLPKDRFSAERLKGVDSTLKIQPAELGDSAVYLCASSLGRGSYNEQFFGPGTRLTVL.

Concerning this clone itself: The same CDR3 also results from other DNA sequences found in this sample. The chain couples TRBV13 to TRBJ2-3; TRBD1 might be the D (6 bases). The CDR3 runs to 14 residues. Trimming took 6 bases from V and 0 from J, leaving 10 bases between them. CDR1 and CDR2 (germline): PRHDT, FYEKMQ (reference sequence). The CDR3 DNA reads as TGTGCCAGCAGTCCTGGACAGAGCACAGATACGCAGTATTTT. This sequence encodes CASSPGQSTDTQYF.

The V call is TRBV29-1, the J call TRBJ2-7; D gene ambiguous. Trimming stripped 7 bases from V and 2 bases from J, with 18 bases between. The CDR3 contains 14 residues. The V gene's germline CDR1 is SQVTM and CDR2 ANQGSEA. For the CDR3, the DNA is TGCAGCGCCGATAACCTCGGCGGCCCCTACGAGCAGTACTTC. Amino acids: CSADNLGGPYEQYF.

This sequence joins TRBV18 and TRBJ2-3; D remains unclear. CDR1 and CDR2 from the germline V gene are KGHSH and LQKENI. CDR3 length: 15 amino acids. Trimming stripped 6 bases from V and 6 bases from J, with 19 bases between. CDR3 DNA: TGTGCCAGCTCCCTGGGTACCGGGTACGGTGATACGCAGTATTTT. This sequence encodes CASSLGTGYGDTQYF.

The chain is built from TRBV13 and TRBJ2-2, with D maybe TRBD2 (6 bases). Trimming shortened V by 0 bases and J by 4 bases, and 9 bases separated the two germline ends. CDR1 and CDR2 from the germline V gene are PRHDT and FYEKMQ (reference sequence). The length of the CDR3 is 15 residues. In DNA form, the CDR3 reads TGTGCCAGCAGCTTAGGTGGTAGCGGCACCGGGGAGCTGTTTTTT. Translated: CASSLGGSGTGELFF.

This chain uses TRBV15 with TRBJ1-3; 8 bases agree with TRBD1. Germline CDR1 is LNHNV and CDR2 is YYDKDF (reference sequence). This CDR3 spans 17 amino acids. J gave up 0 bases and V 1 base, and 5 bases lay outside the gene matches. CDR3 DNA: TGTGCCACCAGCAGAGCCAACACAGGGGGCTCTGGAAACACCATATATTTT. Its protein is CATSRANTGGSGNTIYF.